The clone carrying this TCR beta chain was counted between two and nine times. Its cognate antigen is unknown. The source of the sample is a study of T cell repertoires in cytomegalovirus infection. Study summary: CMV infection plus the matching HLA type was flagged by public TCR beta signatures. Study-wide results and caveats: Across the ex vivo response, the dominant clonotypes were HLA-C-restricted CMV-specific TCR beta clonotypes.

Germline V gene data show CDR1 as DFQATT and CDR2 as SNEGSKA (reference sequence). CDR3 length equals 14 residues. V was clipped by 0 bases and J by 4 bases, with 13 bases between them. TCRdb used MiXCR to reprocess the reads, holding one entry per CDR3 protein. Of some 280,000 distinct CDR3 sequences listed, roughly 13% are singletons. This TCR came from a human donor in good health (CMV status not recorded). Some clones in this sample may be carry-over from other donors' samples. The chain couples TRBV20-1 to TRBJ2-7, with D tentatively TRBD1 (6 bases). Material: PBMCs. In DNA form, the CDR3 reads TGCAGTGCTAGAGATCGCAGGGGAATTTACGAGCAGTACTTC. It specifies CSARDRRGIYEQYF.